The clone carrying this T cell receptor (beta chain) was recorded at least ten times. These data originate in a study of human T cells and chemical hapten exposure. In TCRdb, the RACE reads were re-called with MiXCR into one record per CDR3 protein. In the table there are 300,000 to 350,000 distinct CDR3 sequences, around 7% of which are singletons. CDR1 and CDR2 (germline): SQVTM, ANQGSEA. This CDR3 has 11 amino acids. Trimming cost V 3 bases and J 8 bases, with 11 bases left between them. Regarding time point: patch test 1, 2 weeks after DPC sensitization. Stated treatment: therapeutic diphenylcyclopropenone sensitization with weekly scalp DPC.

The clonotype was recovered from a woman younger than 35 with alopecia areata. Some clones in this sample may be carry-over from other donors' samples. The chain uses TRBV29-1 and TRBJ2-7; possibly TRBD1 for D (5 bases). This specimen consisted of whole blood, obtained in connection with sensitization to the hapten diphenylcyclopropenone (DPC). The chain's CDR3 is CSVDEGAQQYF. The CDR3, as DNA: TGCAGCGTTGATGAAGGGGCGCAGCAGTACTTC.